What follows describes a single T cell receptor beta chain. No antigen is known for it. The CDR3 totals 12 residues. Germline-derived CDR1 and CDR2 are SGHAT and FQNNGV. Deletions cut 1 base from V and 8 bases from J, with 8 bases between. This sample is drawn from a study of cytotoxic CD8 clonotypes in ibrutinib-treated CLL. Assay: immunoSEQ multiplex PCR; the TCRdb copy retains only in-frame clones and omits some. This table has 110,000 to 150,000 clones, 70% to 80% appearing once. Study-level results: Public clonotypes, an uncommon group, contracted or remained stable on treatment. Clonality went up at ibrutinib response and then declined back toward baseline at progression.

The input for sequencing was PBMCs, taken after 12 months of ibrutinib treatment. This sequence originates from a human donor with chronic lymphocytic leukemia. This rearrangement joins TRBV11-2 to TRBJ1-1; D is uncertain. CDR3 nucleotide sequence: TGTGCCAGCAGCTTAGGTGGGGTCGAAGCTTTCTTT. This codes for CASSLGGVEAFF.